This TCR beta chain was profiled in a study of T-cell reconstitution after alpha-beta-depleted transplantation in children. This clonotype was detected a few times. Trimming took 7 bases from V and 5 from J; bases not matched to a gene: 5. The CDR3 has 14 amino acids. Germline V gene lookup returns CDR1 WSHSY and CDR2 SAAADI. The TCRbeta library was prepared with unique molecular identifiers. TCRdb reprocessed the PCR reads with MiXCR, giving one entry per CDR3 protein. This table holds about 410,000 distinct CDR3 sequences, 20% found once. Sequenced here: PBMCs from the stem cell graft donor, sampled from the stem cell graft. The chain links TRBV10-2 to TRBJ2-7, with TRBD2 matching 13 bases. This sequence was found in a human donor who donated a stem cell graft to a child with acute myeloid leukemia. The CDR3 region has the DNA TGCGCCAGCAAACTAGCGGGAGGGCCTAACGAGCAGTACTTC. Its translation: CASKLAGGPNEQYF.